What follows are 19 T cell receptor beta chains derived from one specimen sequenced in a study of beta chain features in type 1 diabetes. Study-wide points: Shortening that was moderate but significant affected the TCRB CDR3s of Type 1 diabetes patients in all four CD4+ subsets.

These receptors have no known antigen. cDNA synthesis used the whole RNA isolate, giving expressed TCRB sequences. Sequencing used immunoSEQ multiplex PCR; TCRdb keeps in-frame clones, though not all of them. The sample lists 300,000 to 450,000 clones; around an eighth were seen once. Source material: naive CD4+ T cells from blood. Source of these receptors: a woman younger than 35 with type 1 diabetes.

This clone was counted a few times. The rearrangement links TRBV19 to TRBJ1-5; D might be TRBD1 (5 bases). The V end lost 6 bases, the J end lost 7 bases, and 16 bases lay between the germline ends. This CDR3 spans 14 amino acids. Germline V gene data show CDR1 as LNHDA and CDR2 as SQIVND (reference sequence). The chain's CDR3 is CASRGDRRDQPQHF. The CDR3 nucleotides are TGTGCCAGTAGAGGGGACCGGCGGGACCAGCCCCAGCATTTT.

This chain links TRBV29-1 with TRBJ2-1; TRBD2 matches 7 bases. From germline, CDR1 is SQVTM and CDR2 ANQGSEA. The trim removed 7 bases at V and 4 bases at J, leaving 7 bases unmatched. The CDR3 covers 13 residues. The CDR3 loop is CSAGGGRYNEQFF. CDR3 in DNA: TGCAGCGCCGGCGGCGGGAGATACAATGAGCAGTTCTTC.

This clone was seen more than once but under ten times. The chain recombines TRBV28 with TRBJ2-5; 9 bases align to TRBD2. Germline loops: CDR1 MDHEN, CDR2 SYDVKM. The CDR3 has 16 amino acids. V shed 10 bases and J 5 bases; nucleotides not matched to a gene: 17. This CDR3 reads CATGLGLAGRPETQYF. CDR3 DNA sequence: TGTGCCACCGGGCTAGGGCTAGCGGGAAGACCGGAGACCCAGTACTTC.

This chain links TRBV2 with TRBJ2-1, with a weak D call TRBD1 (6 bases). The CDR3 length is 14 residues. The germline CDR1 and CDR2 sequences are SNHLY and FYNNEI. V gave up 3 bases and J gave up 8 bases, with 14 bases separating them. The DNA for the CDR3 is TGTGCCAGCAGTGAGGGTCAGGGGCTGTATGAGCAGTTCTTC. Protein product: CASSEGQGLYEQFF.

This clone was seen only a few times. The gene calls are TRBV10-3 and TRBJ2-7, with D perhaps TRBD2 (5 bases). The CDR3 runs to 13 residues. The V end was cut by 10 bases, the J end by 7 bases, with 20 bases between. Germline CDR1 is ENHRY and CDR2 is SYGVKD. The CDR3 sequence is CATRIEGVREQYF. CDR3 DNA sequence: TGTGCCACCCGGATTGAGGGAGTCAGGGAGCAGTACTTC.

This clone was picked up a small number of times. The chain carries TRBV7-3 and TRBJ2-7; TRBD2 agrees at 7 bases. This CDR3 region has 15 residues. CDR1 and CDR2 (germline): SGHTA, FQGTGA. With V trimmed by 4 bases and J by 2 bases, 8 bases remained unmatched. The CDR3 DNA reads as TGTGCCAGCAGCTCAGCGGCGGGAGCTGCCTACGAGCAGTACTTC. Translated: CASSSAAGAAYEQYF.

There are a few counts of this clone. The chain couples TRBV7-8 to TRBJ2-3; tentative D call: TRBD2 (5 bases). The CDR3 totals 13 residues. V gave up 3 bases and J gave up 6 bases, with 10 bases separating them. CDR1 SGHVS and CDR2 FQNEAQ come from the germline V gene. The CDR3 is CASSFAGGDTQYF. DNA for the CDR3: TGTGCCAGCAGCTTCGCGGGCGGGGATACGCAGTATTTT.

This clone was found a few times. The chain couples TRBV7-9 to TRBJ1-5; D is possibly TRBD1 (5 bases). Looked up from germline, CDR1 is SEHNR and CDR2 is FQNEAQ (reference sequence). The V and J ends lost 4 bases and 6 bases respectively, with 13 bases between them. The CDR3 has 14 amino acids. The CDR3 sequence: CASSSGRGGQPQHF. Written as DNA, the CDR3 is TGTGCCAGCAGCTCGGGGAGGGGAGGTCAGCCCCAGCATTTT. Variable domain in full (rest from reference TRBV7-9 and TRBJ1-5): DTGVSQNPRHKITKRGQNVTFRCDPISEHNRLYWYRQTLGQGPEFLTYFQNEAQLEKSRLLSDRFSAERPKGSFSTLEIQRTEQGDSAMYLCASSSGRGGQPQHFGDGTRLSIL.

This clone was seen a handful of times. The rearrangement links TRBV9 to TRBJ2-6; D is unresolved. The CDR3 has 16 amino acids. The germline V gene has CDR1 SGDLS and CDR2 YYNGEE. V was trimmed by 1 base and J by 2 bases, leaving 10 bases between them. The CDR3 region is CASSVNPWPGANVLTF. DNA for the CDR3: TGTGCCAGCAGCGTAAACCCATGGCCTGGGGCCAACGTCCTGACTTTC.

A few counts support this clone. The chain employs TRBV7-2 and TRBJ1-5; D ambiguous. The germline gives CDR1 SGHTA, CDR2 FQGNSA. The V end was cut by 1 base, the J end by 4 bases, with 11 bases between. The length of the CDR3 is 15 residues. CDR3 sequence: CASSLGGGGNQPQHF. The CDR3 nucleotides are TGTGCCAGCAGCTTAGGGGGAGGCGGTAATCAGCCCCAGCATTTT.

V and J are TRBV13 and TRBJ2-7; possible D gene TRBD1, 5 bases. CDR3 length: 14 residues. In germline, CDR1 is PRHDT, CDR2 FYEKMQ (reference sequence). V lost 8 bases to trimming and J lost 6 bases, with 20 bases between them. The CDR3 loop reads CASSRGGVLVEQYF. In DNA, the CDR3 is TGTGCCAGCTCAAGGGGTGGGGTGCTGGTCGAGCAGTACTTC. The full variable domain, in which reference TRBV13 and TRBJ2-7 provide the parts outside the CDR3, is AAGVIQSPRHLIKEKRETATLKCYPIPRHDTVYWYQQGPGQDPQFLISFYEKMQSDKGSIPDRFSAQQFSDYHSELNMSSLELGDSALYFCASSRGGVLVEQYFGPGTRLTVT.

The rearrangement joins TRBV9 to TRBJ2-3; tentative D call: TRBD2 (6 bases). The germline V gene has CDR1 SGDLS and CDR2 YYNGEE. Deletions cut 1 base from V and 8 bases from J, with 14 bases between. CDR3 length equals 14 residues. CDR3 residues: CASSVRPGEATQYF. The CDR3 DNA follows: TGTGCCAGCAGCGTACGACCCGGGGAGGCTACGCAGTATTTT.

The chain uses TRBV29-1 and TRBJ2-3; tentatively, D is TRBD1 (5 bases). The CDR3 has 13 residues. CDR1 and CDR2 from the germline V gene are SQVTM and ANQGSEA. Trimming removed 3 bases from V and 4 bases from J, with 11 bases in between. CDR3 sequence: CSVEGRVADTQYF. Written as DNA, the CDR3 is TGCAGCGTTGAGGGCAGGGTCGCAGATACGCAGTATTTT.

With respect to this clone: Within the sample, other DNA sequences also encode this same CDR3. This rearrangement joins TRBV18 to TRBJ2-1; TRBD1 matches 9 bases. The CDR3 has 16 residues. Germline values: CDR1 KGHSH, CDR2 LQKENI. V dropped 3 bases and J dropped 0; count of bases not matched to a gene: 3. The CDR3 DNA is TGTGCCAGCTCACCCCCGGGACAGGGCTCCTACAATGAGCAGTTCTTC. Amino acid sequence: CASSPPGQGSYNEQFF. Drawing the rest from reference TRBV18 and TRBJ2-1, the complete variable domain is NAGVMQNPRHLVRRRGQEARLRCSPMKGHSHVYWYRQLPEEGLKFMVYLQKENIIDESGMPKERFSAEFPKEGPSILRIQQVVRGDSAAYFCASSPPGQGSYNEQFFGPGTRLTVL.

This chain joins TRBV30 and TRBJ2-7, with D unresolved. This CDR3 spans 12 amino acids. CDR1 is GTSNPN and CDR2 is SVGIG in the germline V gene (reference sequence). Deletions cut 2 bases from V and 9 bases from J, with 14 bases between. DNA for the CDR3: TGTGCCTGGAGTCCAATTAGTAACGGGCAGTACTTC. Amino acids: CAWSPISNGQYF.

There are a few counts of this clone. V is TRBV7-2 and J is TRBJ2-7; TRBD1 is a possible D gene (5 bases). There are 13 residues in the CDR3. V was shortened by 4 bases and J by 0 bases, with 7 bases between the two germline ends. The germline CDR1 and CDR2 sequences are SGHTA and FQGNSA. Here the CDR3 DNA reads TGTGCCAGCAGCTACAGGACCTCCTACGAGCAGTACTTC. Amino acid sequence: CASSYRTSYEQYF.

In DNA, the CDR3 is TGCAGTGCTTCGTACAGGGAGACCCAGTACTTC. Its protein product is CSASYRETQYF. The rearrangement uses TRBV20-1 and TRBJ2-5; a weak D match, TRBD1 (5 bases). The CDR3 totals 11 residues. The germline V and J ends were trimmed by 5 bases and 5 bases, with 9 bases remaining between them. Germline assignment: CDR1 DFQATT and CDR2 SNEGSKA (reference sequence).

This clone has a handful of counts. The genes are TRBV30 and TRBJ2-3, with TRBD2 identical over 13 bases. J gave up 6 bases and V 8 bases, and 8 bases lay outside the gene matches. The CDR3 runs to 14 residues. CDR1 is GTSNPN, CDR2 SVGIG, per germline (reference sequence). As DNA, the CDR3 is TGTGCCAGGGAACTAGCGGGAGGGCCGGATACGCAGTATTTT. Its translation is CARELAGGPDTQYF.

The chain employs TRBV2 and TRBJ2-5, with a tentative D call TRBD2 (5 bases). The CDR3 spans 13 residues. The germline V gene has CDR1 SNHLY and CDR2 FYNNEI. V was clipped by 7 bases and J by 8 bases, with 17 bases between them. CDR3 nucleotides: TGTGCCAGCATTCCGGGGAACTTCCCCACCCAGTACTTC. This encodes CASIPGNFPTQYF.